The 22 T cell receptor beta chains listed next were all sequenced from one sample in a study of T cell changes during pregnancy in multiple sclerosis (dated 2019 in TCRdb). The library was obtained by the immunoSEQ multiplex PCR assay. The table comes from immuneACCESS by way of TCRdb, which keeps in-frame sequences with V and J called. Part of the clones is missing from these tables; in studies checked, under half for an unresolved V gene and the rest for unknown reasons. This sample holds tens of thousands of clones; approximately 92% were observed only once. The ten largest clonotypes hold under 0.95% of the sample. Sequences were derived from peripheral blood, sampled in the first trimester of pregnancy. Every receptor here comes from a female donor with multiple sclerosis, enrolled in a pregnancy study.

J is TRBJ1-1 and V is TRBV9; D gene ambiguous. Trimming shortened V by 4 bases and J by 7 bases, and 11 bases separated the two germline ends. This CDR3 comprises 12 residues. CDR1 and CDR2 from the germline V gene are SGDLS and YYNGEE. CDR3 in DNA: TGTGCCAGCAGCCCCGAGGGTATTGAAGCTTTCTTT. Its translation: CASSPEGIEAFF. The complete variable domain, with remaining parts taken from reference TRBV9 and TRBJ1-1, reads DSGVTQTPKHLITATGQRVTLRCSPRSGDLSVYWYQQSLDQGLQFLIQYYNGEERAKGNILERFSAQQFPDLHSELNLSSLELGDSALYFCASSPEGIEAFFGQGTRLTVV.

The CDR3 is CASSSDSAYEQYF. The DNA of the CDR3 is TGTGCCAGCAGCTCGGACAGTGCCTACGAGCAGTACTTC. V usage is TRBV11-2 and J usage is TRBJ2-7; D is possibly TRBD1 (6 bases). This CDR3 is built from 13 residues. V was trimmed by 4 bases and J by 2 bases, leaving 9 bases between them. Germline V lookup: CDR1 SGHAT, CDR2 FQNNGV.

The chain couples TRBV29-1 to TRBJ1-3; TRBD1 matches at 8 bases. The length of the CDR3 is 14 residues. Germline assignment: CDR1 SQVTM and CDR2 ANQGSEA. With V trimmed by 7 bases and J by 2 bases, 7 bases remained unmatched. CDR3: CSGVQGATGNTIYF. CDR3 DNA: TGCAGCGGTGTTCAGGGGGCAACTGGAAACACCATATATTTT.

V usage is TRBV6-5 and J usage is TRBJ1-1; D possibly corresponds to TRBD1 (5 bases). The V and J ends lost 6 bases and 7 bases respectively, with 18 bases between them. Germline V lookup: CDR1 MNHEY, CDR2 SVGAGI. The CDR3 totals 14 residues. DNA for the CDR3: TGTGCCAGCAGAAAGGGGTTTCGATCATATGAAGCTTTCTTT. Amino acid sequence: CASRKGFRSYEAFF.

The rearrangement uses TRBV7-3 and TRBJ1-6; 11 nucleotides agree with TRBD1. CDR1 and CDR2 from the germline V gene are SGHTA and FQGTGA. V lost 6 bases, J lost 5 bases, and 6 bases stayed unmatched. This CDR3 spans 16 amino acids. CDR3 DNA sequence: TGTGCCAGCAGTCGGACAGGGGGCGCGCATAATTCACCCCTCCACTTT. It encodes CASSRTGGAHNSPLHF.

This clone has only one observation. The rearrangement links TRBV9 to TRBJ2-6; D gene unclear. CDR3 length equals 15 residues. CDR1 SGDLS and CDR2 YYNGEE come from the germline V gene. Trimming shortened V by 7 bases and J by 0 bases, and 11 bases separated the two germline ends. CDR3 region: CASSGVGSGANVLTF. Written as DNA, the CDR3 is TGTGCCAGCTCCGGTGTTGGCTCTGGGGCCAACGTCCTGACTTTC.

The CDR3 protein is CASSLGAFTDTQYF. The CDR3 nucleotides are TGCGCCAGCAGCTTGGGAGCATTCACAGATACGCAGTATTTT. This chain links TRBV5-1 with TRBJ2-3; D call uncertain. Germline V CDR1 and CDR2: SGHRS, YFSETQ. Trimming pared 0 bases from V and 2 bases from J, leaving 7 bases between. This CDR3 contains 14 residues.

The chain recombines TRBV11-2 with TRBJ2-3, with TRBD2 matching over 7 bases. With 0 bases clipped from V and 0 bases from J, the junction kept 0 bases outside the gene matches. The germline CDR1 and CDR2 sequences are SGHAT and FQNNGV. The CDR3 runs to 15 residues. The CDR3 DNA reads TGTGCCAGCAGCTTAGAACTAGCGAGCACAGATACGCAGTATTTT. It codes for CASSLELASTDTQYF.

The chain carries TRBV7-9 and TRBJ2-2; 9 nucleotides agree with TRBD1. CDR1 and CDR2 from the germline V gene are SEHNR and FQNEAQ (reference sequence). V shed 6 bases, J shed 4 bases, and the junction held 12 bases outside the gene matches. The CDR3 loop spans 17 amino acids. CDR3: CASSRGLQGASTGELFF. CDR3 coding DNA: TGTGCCAGCAGTAGGGGGCTACAGGGGGCGTCCACCGGGGAGCTGTTTTTT.

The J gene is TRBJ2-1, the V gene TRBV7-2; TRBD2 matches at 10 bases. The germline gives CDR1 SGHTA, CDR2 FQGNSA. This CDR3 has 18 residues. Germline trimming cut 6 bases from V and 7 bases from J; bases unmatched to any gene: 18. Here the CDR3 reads CASSRRPSGGSRGNEQFF. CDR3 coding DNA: TGTGCCAGCAGTAGACGTCCTAGCGGGGGTTCCCGGGGAAATGAGCAGTTCTTC.

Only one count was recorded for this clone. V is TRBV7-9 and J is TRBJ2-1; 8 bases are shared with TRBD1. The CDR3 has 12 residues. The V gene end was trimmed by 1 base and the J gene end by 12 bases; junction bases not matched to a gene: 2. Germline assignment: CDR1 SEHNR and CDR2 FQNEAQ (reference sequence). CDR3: CASSLEDRGQFF. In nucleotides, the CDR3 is TGTGCCAGCAGCTTAGAAGACAGGGGGCAGTTCTTC.

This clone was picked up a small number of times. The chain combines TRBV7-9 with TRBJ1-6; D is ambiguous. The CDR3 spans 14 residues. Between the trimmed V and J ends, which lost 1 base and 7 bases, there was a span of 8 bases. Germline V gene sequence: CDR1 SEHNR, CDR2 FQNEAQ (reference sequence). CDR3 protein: CASSLEAGNSPLHF. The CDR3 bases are TGTGCCAGCAGCTTAGAGGCGGGGAATTCACCCCTCCACTTT.

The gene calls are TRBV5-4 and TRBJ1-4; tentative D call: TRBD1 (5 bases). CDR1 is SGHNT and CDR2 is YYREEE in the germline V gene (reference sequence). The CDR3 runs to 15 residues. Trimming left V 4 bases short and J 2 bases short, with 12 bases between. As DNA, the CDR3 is TGTGCCAGCAGCCCGGGAGGGACCACTAATGAAAAACTGTTTTTT. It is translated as CASSPGGTTNEKLFF.

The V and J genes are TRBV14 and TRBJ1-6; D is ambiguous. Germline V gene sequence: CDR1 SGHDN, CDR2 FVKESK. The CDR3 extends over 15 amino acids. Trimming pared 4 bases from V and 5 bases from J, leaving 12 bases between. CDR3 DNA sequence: TGTGCCAGCAGCCGGAGGTGGAACGATAATTCACCCCTCCACTTT. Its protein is CASSRRWNDNSPLHF.

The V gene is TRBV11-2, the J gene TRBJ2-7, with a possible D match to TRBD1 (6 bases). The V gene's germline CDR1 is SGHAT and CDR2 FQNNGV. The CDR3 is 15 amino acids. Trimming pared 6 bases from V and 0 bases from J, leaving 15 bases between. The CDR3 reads CASRPNRDTSYEQYF. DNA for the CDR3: TGTGCCAGCAGACCCAACCGGGACACCTCCTACGAGCAGTACTTC.

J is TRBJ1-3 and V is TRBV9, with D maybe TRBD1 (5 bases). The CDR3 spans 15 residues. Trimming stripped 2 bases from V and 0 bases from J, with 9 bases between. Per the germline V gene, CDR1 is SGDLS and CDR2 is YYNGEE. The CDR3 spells CASSVRVSSGNTIYF. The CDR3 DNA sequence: TGTGCCAGCAGCGTCAGGGTGAGCTCTGGAAACACCATATATTTT.

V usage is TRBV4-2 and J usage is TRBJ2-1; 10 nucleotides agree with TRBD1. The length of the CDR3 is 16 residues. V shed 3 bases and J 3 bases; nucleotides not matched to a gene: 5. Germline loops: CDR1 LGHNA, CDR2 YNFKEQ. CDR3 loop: CASSHIRDRGYNEQFF. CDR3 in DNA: TGTGCCAGCAGCCACATCCGGGACAGGGGCTACAATGAGCAGTTCTTC.

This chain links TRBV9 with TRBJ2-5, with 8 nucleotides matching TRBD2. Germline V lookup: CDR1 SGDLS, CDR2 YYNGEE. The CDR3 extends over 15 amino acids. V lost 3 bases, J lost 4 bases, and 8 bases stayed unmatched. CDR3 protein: CASSARGGLGETQYF. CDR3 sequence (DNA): TGTGCCAGCAGCGCTCGCGGGGGGTTGGGAGAGACCCAGTACTTC.

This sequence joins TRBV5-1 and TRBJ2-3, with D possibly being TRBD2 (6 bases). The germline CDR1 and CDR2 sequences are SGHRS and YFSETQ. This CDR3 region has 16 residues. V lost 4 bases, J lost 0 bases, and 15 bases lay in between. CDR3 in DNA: TGCGCCAGCAGCACAGGTGCTCGGGGGAGCACAGATACGCAGTATTTT. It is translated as CASSTGARGSTDTQYF. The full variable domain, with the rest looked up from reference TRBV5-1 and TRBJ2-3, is KAGVTQTPRYLIKTRGQQVTLSCSPISGHRSVSWYQQTPGQGLQFLFEYFSETQRNKGNFPGRFSGRQFSNSRSEMNVSTLELGDSALYLCASSTGARGSTDTQYFGPGTRLTVL.

The CDR3 sequence is CASSQEVRGEKLFF. CDR3 sequence (DNA): TGTGCCAGCAGCCAAGAGGTTCGGGGGGAAAAACTGTTTTTT. J is TRBJ1-4 and V is TRBV14; TRBD1 might be the D (5 bases). Trimming left V 0 bases short and J 8 bases short, with 10 bases between. Germline V CDR1 and CDR2: SGHDN, FVKESK. CDR3 size: 14 residues. Full variable domain (outside the CDR3, taken from reference TRBV14 and TRBJ1-4): EAGVTQFPSHSVIEKGQTVTLRCDPISGHDNLYWYRRVMGKEIKFLLHFVKESKQDESGMPNNRFLAERTGGTYSTLKVQPAELEDSGVYFCASSQEVRGEKLFFGSGTQLSVL.

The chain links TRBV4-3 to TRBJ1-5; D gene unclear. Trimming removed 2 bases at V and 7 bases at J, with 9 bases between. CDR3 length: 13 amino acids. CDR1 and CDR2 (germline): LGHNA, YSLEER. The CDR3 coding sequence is TGCGCCAGCAGCCAAACCCAGAGGCAGCCCCAGCATTTT. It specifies CASSQTQRQPQHF.

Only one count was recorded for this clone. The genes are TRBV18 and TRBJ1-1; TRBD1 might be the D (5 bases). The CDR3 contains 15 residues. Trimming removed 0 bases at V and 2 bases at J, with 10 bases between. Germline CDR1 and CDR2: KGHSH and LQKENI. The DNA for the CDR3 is TGTGCCAGCTCACCACCGGGAGGGGTTAACACTGAAGCTTTCTTT. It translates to CASSPPGGVNTEAFF.